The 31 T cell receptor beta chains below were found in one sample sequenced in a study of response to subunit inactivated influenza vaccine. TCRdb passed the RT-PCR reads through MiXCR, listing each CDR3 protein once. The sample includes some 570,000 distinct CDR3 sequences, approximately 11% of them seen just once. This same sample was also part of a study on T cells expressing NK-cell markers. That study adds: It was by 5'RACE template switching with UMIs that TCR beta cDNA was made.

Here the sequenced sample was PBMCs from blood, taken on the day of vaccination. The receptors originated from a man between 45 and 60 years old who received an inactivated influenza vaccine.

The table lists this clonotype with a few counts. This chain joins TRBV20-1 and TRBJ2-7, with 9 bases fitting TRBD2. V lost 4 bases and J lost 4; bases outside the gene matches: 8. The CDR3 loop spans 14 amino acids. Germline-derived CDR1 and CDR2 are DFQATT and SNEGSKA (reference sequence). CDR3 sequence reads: CSANSGGGRYEQYF. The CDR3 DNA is TGCAGTGCTAATAGCGGGGGTGGTCGATACGAGCAGTACTTC.

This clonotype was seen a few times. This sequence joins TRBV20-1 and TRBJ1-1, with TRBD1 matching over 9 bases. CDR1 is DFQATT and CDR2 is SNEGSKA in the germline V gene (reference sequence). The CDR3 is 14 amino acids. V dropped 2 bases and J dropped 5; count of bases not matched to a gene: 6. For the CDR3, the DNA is TGCAGTGCTAGAAGGGGACAGGGAAGTACTGAAGCTTTCTTT. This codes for CSARRGQGSTEAFF.

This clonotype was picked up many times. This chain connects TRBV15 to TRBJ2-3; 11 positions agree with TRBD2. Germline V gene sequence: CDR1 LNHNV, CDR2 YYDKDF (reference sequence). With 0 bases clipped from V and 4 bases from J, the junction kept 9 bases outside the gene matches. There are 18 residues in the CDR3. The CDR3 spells CATSREALAGVGADTQYF. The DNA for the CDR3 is TGTGCCACCAGCAGAGAGGCACTAGCGGGGGTTGGCGCAGATACGCAGTATTTT.

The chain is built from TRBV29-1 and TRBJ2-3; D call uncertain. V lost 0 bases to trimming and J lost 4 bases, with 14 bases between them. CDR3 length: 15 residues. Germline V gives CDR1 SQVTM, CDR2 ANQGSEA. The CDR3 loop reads CSVEEPLGNPDTQYF. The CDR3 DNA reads TGCAGCGTTGAAGAGCCGCTGGGTAACCCAGATACGCAGTATTTT.

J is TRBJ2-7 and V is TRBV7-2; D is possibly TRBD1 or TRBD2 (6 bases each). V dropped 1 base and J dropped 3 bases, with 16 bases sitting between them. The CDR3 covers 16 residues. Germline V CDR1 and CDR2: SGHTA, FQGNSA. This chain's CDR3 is CASSLVGGGSHYEQYF. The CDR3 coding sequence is TGTGCCAGCAGCTTAGTCGGGGGCGGATCCCACTACGAGCAGTACTTC.

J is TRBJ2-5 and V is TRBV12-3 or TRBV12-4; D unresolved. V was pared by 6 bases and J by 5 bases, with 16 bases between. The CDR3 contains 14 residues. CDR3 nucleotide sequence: TGTGCCAGCAGGGGTCCCACATGGCAGGAGACCCAGTACTTC. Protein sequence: CASRGPTWQETQYF.

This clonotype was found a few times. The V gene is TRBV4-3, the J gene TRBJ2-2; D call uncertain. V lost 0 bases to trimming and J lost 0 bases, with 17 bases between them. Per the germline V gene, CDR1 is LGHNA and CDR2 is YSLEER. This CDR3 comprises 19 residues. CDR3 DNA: TGCGCCAGCAGCCAAGATAATTATGATCTGACAACGAACACCGGGGAGCTGTTTTTT. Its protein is CASSQDNYDLTTNTGELFF.

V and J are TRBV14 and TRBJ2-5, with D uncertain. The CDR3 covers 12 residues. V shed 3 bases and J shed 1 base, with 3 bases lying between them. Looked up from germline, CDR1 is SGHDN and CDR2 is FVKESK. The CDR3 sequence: CASSHSQETQYF. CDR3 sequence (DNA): TGTGCCAGCAGCCACAGCCAAGAGACCCAGTACTTC. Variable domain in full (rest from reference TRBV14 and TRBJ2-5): EAGVTQFPSHSVIEKGQTVTLRCDPISGHDNLYWYRRVMGKEIKFLLHFVKESKQDESGMPNNRFLAERTGGTYSTLKVQPAELEDSGVYFCASSHSQETQYFGPGTRLLVL.

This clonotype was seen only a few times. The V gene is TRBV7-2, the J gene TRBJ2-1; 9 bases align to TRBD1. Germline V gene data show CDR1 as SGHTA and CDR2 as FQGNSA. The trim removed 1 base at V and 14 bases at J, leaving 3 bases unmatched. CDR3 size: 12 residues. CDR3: CASSLDDRGEFF. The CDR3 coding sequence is TGTGCCAGCAGCTTAGATGACAGGGGGGAGTTCTTC.

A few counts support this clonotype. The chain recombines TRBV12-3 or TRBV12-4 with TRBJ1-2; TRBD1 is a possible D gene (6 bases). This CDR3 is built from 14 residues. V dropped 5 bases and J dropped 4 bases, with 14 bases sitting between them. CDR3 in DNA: TGTGCCAGCAGTCTCCGACAGGCCCCCTATGGCTACACCTTC. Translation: CASSLRQAPYGYTF.

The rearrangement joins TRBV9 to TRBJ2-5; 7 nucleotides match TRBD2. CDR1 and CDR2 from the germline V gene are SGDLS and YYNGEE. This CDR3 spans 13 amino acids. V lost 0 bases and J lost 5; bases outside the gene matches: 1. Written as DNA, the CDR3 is TGTGCCAGCAGCGTAGGCGGGAGTGAGACCCAGTACTTC. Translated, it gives CASSVGGSETQYF.

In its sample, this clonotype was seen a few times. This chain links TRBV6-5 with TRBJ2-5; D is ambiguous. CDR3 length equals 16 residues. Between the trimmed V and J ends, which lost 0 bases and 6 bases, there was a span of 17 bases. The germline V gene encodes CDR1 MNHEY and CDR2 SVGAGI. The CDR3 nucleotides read TGTGCCAGCAGTTACTCGGCTGGGTCCATTGGGAAGACCCAGTACTTC. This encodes CASSYSAGSIGKTQYF.

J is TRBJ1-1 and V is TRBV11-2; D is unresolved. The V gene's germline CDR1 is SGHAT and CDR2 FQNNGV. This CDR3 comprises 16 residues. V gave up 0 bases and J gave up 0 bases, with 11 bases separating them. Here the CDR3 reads CASSLDAGSMNTEAFF. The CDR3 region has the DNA TGTGCCAGCAGCTTAGATGCAGGCAGCATGAACACTGAAGCTTTCTTT.

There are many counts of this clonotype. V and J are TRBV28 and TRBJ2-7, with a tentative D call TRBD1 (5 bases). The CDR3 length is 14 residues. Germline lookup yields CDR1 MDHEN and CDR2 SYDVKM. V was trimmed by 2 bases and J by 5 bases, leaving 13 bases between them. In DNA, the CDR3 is TGTGCCAGCAGTTTAGTTGCAGGGTCCCACGAGCAGTACTTC. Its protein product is CASSLVAGSHEQYF. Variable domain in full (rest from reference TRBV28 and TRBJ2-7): DVKVTQSSRYLVKRTGEKVFLECVQDMDHENMFWYRQDPGLGLRLIYFSYDVKMKEKGDIPEGYSVSREKKERFSLILESASTNQTSMYLCASSLVAGSHEQYFGPGTRLTVT.

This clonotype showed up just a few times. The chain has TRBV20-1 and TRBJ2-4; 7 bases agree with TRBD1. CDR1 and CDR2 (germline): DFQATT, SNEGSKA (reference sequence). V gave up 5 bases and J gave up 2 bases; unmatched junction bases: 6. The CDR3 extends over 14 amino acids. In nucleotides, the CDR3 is TGCAGTGCTCCGCGACAGGGAACCAAAAACATTCAGTACTTC. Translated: CSAPRQGTKNIQYF.

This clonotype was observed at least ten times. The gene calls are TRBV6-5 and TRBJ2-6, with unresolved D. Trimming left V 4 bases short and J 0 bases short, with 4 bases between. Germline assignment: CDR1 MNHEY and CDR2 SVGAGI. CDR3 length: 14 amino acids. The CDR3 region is CASSFTSGANVLTF. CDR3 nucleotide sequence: TGTGCCAGCAGTTTTACCTCTGGGGCCAACGTCCTGACTTTC.

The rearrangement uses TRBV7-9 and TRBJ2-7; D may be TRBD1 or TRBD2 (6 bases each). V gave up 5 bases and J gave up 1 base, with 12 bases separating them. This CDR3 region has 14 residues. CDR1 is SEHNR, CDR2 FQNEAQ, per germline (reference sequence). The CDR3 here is CASSPRGESYEQYF. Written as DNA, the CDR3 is TGTGCCAGCAGCCCGAGGGGGGAATCCTACGAGCAGTACTTC.

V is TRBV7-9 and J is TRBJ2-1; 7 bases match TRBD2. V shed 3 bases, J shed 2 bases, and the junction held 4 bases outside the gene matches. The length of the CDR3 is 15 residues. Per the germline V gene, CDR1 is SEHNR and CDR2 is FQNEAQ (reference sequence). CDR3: CASSFDGGTYNEQFF. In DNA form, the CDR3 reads TGTGCCAGCAGCTTTGACGGGGGGACCTACAATGAGCAGTTCTTC.

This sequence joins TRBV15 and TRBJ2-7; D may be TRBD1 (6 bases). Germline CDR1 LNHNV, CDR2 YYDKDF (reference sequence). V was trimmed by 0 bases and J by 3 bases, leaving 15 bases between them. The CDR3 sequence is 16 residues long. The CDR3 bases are TGTGCCACCAGCAGAGATCTGGGCACAGGGAACTACGAGCAGTACTTC. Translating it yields CATSRDLGTGNYEQYF. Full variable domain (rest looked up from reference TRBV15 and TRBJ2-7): DAMVIQNPRYQVTQFGKPVTLSCSQTLNHNVMYWYQQKSSQAPKLLFHYYDKDFNNEADTPDNFQSRRPNTSFCFLDIRSPGLGDTAMYLCATSRDLGTGNYEQYFGPGTRLTVT.

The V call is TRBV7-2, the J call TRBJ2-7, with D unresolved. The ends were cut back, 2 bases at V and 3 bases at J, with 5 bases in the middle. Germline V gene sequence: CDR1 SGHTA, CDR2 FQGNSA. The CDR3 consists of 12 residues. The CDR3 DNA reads TGTGCCAGCAGCTTACCCATCTACGAGCAGTACTTC. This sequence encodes CASSLPIYEQYF.

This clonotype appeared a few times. The CDR3: CSASLAVSEQFF. The CDR3 coding sequence is TGCAGTGCAAGTTTAGCGGTATCCGAGCAGTTCTTC. The V gene is TRBV20-1, the J gene TRBJ2-1, with TRBD2 as a possible D gene (6 bases). CDR3 length: 12 amino acids. Germline V gives CDR1 DFQATT, CDR2 SNEGSKA (reference sequence). V lost 6 bases, J lost 10 bases, and 16 bases lay in between.

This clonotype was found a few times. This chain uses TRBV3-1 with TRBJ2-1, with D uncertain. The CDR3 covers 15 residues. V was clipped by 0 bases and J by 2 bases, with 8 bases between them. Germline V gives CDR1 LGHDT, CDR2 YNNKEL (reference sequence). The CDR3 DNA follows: TGTGCCAGCAGCCAAGATCCCACCGCCTACAATGAGCAGTTCTTC. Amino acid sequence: CASSQDPTAYNEQFF.

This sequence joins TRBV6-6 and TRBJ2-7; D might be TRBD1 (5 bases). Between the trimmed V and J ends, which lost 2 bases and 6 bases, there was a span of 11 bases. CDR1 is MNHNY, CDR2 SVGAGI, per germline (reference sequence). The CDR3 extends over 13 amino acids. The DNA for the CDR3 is TGTGCCAGCAGTTACCAGGGTAGGGGCGAGCAGTACTTC. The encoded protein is CASSYQGRGEQYF.

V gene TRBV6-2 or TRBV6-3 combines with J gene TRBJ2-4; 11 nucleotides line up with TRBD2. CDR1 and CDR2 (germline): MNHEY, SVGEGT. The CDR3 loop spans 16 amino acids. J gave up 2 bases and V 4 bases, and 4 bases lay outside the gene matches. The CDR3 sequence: CASSWASGGPKNIQYF. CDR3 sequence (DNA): TGTGCCAGCAGTTGGGCTAGCGGGGGGCCCAAAAACATTCAGTACTTC.

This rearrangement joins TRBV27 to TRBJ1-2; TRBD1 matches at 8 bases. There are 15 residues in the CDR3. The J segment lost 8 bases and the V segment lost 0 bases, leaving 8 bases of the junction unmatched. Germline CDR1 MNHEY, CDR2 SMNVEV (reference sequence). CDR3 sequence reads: CASSLSGQGLSGYTF. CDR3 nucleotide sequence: TGTGCCAGCAGTTTATCAGGACAGGGTTTGTCGGGCTACACCTTC.

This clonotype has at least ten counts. Here the CDR3 reads CASSLRQTNSPLHF. For the CDR3, the DNA is TGTGCCAGCAGCCTCAGGCAGACCAATTCACCCCTCCACTTT. The chain links TRBV3-1 to TRBJ1-6, with D unresolved. Trimming pared 4 bases from V and 7 bases from J, leaving 11 bases between. The V gene's germline CDR1 is LGHDT and CDR2 YNNKEL (reference sequence). The CDR3 spans 14 residues.

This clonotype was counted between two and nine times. The CDR3 DNA reads as TGTGCCAGCAGCCGTGTAGCGGGGGGCTACAATGAGCAGTTCTTC. Protein sequence: CASSRVAGGYNEQFF. V gene TRBV7-2 combines with J gene TRBJ2-1; 10 nucleotides align to TRBD2. The CDR3 is made up of 15 amino acids. The germline V gene has CDR1 SGHTA and CDR2 FQGNSA. V lost 5 bases, J lost 3 bases, and 4 bases stayed unmatched.

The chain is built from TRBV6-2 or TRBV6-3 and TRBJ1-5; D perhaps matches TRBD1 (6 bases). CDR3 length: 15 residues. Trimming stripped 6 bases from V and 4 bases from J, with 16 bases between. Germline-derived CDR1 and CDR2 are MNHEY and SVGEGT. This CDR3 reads CASSRHRDRNQPQHF. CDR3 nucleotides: TGTGCCAGCAGCCGCCACAGGGATAGGAATCAGCCCCAGCATTTT.

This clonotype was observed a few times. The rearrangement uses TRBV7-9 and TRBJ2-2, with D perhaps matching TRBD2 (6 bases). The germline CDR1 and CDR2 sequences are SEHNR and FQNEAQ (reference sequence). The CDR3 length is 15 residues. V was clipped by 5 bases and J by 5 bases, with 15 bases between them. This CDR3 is CASSPRVADTGELFF. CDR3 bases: TGTGCCAGCAGCCCCCGGGTAGCGGATACCGGGGAGCTGTTTTTT.

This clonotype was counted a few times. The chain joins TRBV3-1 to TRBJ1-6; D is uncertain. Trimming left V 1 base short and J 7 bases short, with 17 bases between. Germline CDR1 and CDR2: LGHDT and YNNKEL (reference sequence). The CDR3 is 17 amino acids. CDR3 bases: TGTGCCAGCAGCCAAGGAGGGCAGGTCCTCTCAAATTCACCCCTCCACTTT. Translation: CASSQGGQVLSNSPLHF.

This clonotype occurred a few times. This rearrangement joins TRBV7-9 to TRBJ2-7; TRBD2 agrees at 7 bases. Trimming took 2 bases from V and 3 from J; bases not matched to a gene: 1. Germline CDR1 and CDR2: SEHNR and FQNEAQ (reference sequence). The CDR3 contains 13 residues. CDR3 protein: CASSLKRDYEQYF. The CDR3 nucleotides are TGTGCCAGCAGCTTAAAGCGGGACTACGAGCAGTACTTC.